These 13 T cell receptor beta chains share one sample of origin, sequenced in a study of shared T cell receptors in the human thymus. The protocol was immunoSEQ multiplex PCR, while the TCRdb copy is restricted to in-frame clones and leaves out a portion. The sample carries hundreds of thousands of clones, 75% to 90% recorded once. The data were also submitted as part of a second study, on human thymus T cells.

The sequencing input was thymocytes. Every receptor here comes from a girl younger than two with a congenital heart defect.

The chain carries TRBV10-3 and TRBJ1-2, with D perhaps matching TRBD1 (6 bases). The ends were cut back, 8 bases at V and 4 bases at J, with 20 bases in the middle. The CDR3 loop spans 15 amino acids. Germline CDR1 and CDR2: ENHRY and SYGVKD. The chain's CDR3 is CAILATAGAGYGYTF. CDR3 DNA sequence: TGTGCCATCCTCGCCACAGCGGGGGCTGGCTATGGCTACACCTTC.

The rearrangement joins TRBV11-2 to TRBJ2-1, with 8 nucleotides matching TRBD2. This CDR3 is built from 17 residues. V shed 3 bases, J shed 0 bases, and the junction held 7 bases outside the gene matches. Germline V lookup: CDR1 SGHAT, CDR2 FQNNGV. CDR3 nucleotide sequence: TGTGCCAGCAGCTTTTTGACTAGCGAGAGCTCCTACAATGAGCAGTTCTTC. Its protein product is CASSFLTSESSYNEQFF.

This rearrangement joins TRBV9 to TRBJ1-5; D uncertain. The CDR3 consists of 13 residues. Looked up from germline, CDR1 is SGDLS and CDR2 is YYNGEE. With 4 bases removed from V and 6 bases from J, the gap between germline ends came to 11 bases. CDR3 protein: CASSPREGQPQHF. As DNA, the CDR3 is TGTGCCAGCAGCCCTCGGGAGGGTCAGCCCCAGCATTTT.

The chain joins TRBV19 to TRBJ2-3; perhaps TRBD2 as D (5 bases). The germline V gene has CDR1 LNHDA and CDR2 SQIVND (reference sequence). The CDR3 loop spans 18 amino acids. Trimming removed 3 bases at V and 2 bases at J, with 21 bases between. The CDR3 loop reads CASSITLLVNRTTDTQYF. Here the CDR3 DNA reads TGTGCCAGTAGTATCACCCTACTAGTAAATCGAACCACAGATACGCAGTATTTT.

The chain has TRBV27 and TRBJ2-5; 11 bases agree with TRBD1. Germline trimming cut 4 bases from V and 9 bases from J; bases unmatched to any gene: 16. Germline CDR1 is MNHEY and CDR2 is SMNVEV (reference sequence). The CDR3 runs to 17 residues. CDR3 sequence: CASSSIRDRGGKGAQYF. In DNA form, the CDR3 reads TGTGCCAGCAGTTCCATTCGGGACAGGGGGGGGAAGGGGGCCCAGTACTTC.

V and J are TRBV20-1 and TRBJ2-3, with unresolved D. The CDR3 spans 9 residues. Trimming stripped 8 bases from V and 10 bases from J, with 10 bases between. From germline, CDR1 is DFQATT and CDR2 SNEGSKA (reference sequence). CDR3 in DNA: TGCAGTCTAAGTTACCCGCAGTATTTT. Translation gives CSLSYPQYF.

V usage is TRBV7-2 and J usage is TRBJ1-2; TRBD1 agrees at 7 bases. V shed 4 bases and J 8 bases; nucleotides not matched to a gene: 13. Germline CDR1 SGHTA, CDR2 FQGNSA. This CDR3 spans 15 amino acids. The CDR3 here is CASSSQGDSDVGYTF. Written as DNA, the CDR3 is TGTGCCAGCAGCTCCCAGGGGGACAGCGATGTAGGCTACACCTTC. The variable domain in full, with the rest retrieved from reference TRBV7-2 and TRBJ1-2, is GAGVSQSPSNKVTEKGKDVELRCDPISGHTALYWYRQSLGQGLEFLIYFQGNSAPDKSGLPSDRFSAERTGGSVSTLTIQRTQQEDSAVYLCASSSQGDSDVGYTFGSGTRLTVV.

The rearrangement links TRBV5-4 to TRBJ1-1; tentative D call: TRBD1 (5 bases). Germline CDR1 and CDR2: SGHNT and YYREEE (reference sequence). The V end was cut by 7 bases, the J end by 0 bases, with 22 bases between. This CDR3 has 17 residues. The CDR3 DNA sequence: TGTGCCAGCCATCGTGGCGGGGGAGAAAAAGTGAACACTGAAGCTTTCTTT. The encoded protein is CASHRGGGEKVNTEAFF.

With respect to this clone: One junction end does not reproduce the germline sequence, and a read error may be involved. This chain links TRBV4-1 with TRBJ2-4; unclear D gene. The CDR3 has 16 residues. Germline CDR1 and CDR2: MGHRA and YSYEKL. CDR3 sequence (DNA): TGCGCCAGCAACCAAGGGCCTCGTCGAGCCAAAAACATTCAGTACTTC. It is translated as CASNQGPRRAKNIQYF.

The chain links TRBV5-1 to TRBJ1-1; 8 bases map to TRBD1. Germline CDR1 reads SGHRS; CDR2 reads YFSETQ. This CDR3 has 15 amino acids. After removal of 0 bases from V and 7 bases from J, the junction contained 8 bases not matched to a gene. DNA for the CDR3: TGCGCCAGCAGCTTGGATTATGGGACAGGTGATGAAGCTTTCTTT. Translation: CASSLDYGTGDEAFF.

The chain has TRBV18 and TRBJ2-7; D is uncertain. The germline V and J ends were trimmed by 3 bases and 0 bases, with 6 bases remaining between them. The CDR3 sequence is 13 residues long. From germline, CDR1 is KGHSH and CDR2 LQKENI. CDR3 region: CASSPGGSYEQYF. CDR3 in DNA: TGTGCCAGCTCACCTGGCGGCTCCTACGAGCAGTACTTC.

The rearrangement joins TRBV9 to TRBJ1-2; D remains unclear. Per the germline V gene, CDR1 is SGDLS and CDR2 is YYNGEE. There are 12 residues in the CDR3. V dropped 6 bases and J dropped 6 bases, with 12 bases sitting between them. The CDR3 region is CASISNRDGYTF. The DNA of the CDR3 is TGTGCCAGCATCTCTAATAGAGATGGCTACACCTTC.

This clone was picked up one time. The rearrangement joins TRBV5-1 to TRBJ1-4; 7 bases align to TRBD1. The CDR3 contains 15 residues. The V and J ends lost 2 bases and 5 bases, in that order; junction bases with no gene match: 6. Germline V gives CDR1 SGHRS, CDR2 YFSETQ. CDR3 protein: CASSLLTGPNEKLFF. CDR3 bases: TGCGCCAGCAGCTTATTGACAGGGCCGAATGAAAAACTGTTTTTT.